The 7 T cell receptor beta chains below come from one sample, sequenced in a study of graft-versus-host responses after intestinal transplantation. Repertoires were generated with immunoSEQ multiplex PCR, while TCRdb's copy carries only in-frame clones and drops some. The profile covers about 98,000 clones, with about 82% appearing a single time and about 1.5% taken by the ten largest. The material sequenced was PBMCs, taken 255 days after intestinal transplant. The receptors stem from a human patient who received an intestinal transplant, so some T cells may come from the graft donor.

This clone was observed a few times. The genes are TRBV19 and TRBJ1-1; D gene uncertain. Trimming shortened V by 3 bases and J by 1 base, and 9 bases separated the two germline ends. CDR3 size: 14 residues. Germline assignment: CDR1 LNHDA and CDR2 SQIVND (reference sequence). DNA of the CDR3: TGTGCCAGTAGTATCCTCAGTGAGAACACTGAAGCTTTCTTT. Residues: CASSILSENTEAFF.

The CDR3 loop is CASSLAGGTKNIQYF. DNA for the CDR3: TGTGCCAGCAGCCTAGCGGGGGGGACCAAAAACATTCAGTACTTC. The chain recombines TRBV6-5 with TRBJ2-4; 12 bases map to TRBD2. Germline CDR1 MNHEY, CDR2 SVGAGI. Germline trimming cut 6 bases from V and 2 bases from J; bases unmatched to any gene: 2. CDR3 length: 15 amino acids.

Remarks on this clone: The sample holds other DNA sequences that translate to the same CDR3. The J gene is TRBJ1-5, the V gene TRBV19; D is possibly TRBD1 (6 bases). With 8 bases removed from V and 4 bases from J, the gap between germline ends came to 18 bases. Germline V gene sequence: CDR1 LNHDA, CDR2 SQIVND (reference sequence). This CDR3 has 15 amino acids. CDR3 region: CASSPWGQGNQPQHF. The DNA for the CDR3 is TGTGCCAGTTCCCCCTGGGGCCAGGGGAATCAGCCCCAGCATTTT.

The V and J genes are TRBV7-2 and TRBJ1-5, with a tentative D call TRBD1 (5 bases). The ends were cut back, 2 bases at V and 2 bases at J, with 7 bases in the middle. Germline loops: CDR1 SGHTA, CDR2 FQGNSA. The CDR3 spans 14 residues. Here the CDR3 reads CASSLRGGNQPQHF. The CDR3 coding sequence is TGTGCCAGCAGCTTAAGAGGGGGCAATCAGCCCCAGCATTTT.

The V call is TRBV5-6, the J call TRBJ1-2; D not resolved. The germline V gene encodes CDR1 SGHDT and CDR2 YYEEEE. This CDR3 spans 13 amino acids. V was trimmed by 7 bases and J by 4 bases, leaving 14 bases between them. The CDR3 DNA follows: TGTGCCAGCCGACCCGGGATTACCTATGGCTACACCTTC. This codes for CASRPGITYGYTF.

V gene TRBV19 combines with J gene TRBJ2-2; 8 bases map to TRBD1. The germline gives CDR1 LNHDA, CDR2 SQIVND (reference sequence). V gave up 4 bases and J gave up 7 bases; unmatched junction bases: 14. The CDR3 loop spans 17 amino acids. CDR3 DNA: TGTGCCAGTAGTACGAACGTTGGACAGGGAGGTATCGGGGAGCTGTTTTTT. Amino acid sequence: CASSTNVGQGGIGELFF.

This clone was detected once. V is TRBV15 and J is TRBJ1-1, with a possible D match to TRBD1 (6 bases). This CDR3 region has 11 residues. The V and J ends lost 8 bases and 9 bases respectively, with 13 bases between them. Germline V gives CDR1 LNHNV, CDR2 YYDKDF (reference sequence). The CDR3 here is CATVQGSKAFF. CDR3 sequence (DNA): TGTGCCACCGTACAGGGTTCTAAAGCTTTCTTT.